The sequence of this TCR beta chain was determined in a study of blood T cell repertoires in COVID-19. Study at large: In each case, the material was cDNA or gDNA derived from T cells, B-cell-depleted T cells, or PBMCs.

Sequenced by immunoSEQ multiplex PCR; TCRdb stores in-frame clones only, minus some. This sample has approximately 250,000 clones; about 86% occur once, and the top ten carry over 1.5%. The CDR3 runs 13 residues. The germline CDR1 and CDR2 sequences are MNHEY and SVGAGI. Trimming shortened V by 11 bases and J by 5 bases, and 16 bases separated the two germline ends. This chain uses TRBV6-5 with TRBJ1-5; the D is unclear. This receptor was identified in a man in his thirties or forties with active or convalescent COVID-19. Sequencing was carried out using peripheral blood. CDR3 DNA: TGTGCCGCGGGGAGGGAAAGCTATCAGCCCCAGCATTTT. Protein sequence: CAAGRESYQPQHF.